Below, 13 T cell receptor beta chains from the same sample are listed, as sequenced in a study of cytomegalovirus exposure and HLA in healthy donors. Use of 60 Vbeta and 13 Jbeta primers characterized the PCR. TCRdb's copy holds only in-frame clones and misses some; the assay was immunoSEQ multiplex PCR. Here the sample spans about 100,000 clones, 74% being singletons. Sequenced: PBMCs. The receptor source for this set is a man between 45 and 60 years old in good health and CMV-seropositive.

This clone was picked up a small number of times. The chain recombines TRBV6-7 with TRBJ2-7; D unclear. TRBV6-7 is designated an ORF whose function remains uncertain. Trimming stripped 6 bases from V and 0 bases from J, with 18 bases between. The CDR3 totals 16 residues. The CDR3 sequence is CASSLDCLAGSYEQYF. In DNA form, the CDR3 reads TGTGCCAGCAGCTTAGACTGCTTAGCCGGCTCCTACGAGCAGTACTTC.

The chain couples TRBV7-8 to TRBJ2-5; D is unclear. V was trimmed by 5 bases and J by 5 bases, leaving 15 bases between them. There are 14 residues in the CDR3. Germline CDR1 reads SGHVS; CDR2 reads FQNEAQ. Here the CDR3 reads CASSRGGRMETQYF. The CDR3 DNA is TGTGCCAGCAGCCGCGGTGGAAGGATGGAGACCCAGTACTTC.

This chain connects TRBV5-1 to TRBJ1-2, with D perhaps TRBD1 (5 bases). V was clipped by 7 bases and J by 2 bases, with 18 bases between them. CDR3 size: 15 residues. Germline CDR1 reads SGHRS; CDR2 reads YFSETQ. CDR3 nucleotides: TGCGCCAGCCGCCCGGGCGGGGCCCTAAACTATGGCTACACCTTC. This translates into CASRPGGALNYGYTF.

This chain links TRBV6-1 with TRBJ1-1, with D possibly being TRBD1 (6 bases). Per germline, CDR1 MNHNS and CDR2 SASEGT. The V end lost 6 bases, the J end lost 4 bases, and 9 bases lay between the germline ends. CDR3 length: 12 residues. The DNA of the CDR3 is TGTGCCAGCAGAACGGACAGCACTGAAGCTTTCTTT. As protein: CASRTDSTEAFF.

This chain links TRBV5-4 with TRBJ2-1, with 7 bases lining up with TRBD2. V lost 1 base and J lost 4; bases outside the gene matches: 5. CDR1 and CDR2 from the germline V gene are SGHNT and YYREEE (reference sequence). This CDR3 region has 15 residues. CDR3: CASSLSSGIYNEQFF. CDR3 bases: TGTGCCAGCAGCTTGTCTAGCGGAATATACAATGAGCAGTTCTTC.

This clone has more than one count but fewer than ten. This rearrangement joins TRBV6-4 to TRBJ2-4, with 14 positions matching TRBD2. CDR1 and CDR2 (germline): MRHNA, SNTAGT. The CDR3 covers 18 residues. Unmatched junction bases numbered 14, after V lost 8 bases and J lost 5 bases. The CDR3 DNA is TGTGCCAGCGGCCCGCGGGGACTAGCGGGAGAGGGTGAAAACATTCAGTACTTC. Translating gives CASGPRGLAGEGENIQYF.

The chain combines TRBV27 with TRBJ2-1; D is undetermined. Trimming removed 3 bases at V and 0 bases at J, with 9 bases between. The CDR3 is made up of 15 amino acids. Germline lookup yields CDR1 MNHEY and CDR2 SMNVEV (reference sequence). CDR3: CASSFDWRSYNEQFF. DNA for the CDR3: TGTGCCAGCAGTTTCGACTGGCGCTCCTACAATGAGCAGTTCTTC.

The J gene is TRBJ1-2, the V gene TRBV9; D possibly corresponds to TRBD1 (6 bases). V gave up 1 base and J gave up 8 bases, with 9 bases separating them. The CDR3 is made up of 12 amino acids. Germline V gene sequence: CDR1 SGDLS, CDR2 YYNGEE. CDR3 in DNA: TGTGCCAGCAGCGTACAGGGGAGCGGCTACACCTTC. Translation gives CASSVQGSGYTF.

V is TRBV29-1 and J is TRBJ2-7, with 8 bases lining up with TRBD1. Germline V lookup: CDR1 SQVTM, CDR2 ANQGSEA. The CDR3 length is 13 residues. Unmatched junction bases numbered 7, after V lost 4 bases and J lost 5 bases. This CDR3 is CSVGQGYLNEQYF. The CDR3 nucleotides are TGCAGCGTTGGACAGGGGTATTTGAACGAGCAGTACTTC.

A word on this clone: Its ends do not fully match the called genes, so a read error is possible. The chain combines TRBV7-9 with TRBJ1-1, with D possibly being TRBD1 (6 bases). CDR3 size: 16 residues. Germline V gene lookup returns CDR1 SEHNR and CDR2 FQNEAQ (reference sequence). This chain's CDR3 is CSSSGRGRFFNPEAFF. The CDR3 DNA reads TGTTCCAGCAGCGGGAGGGGGAGATTCTTCAATCCTGAAGCTTTCTTT.

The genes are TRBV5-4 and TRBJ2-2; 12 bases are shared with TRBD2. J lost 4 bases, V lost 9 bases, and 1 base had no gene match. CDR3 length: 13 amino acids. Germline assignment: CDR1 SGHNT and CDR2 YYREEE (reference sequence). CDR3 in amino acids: CATTSGGTGELFF. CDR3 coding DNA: TGTGCCACGACTAGCGGGGGCACCGGGGAGCTGTTTTTT.

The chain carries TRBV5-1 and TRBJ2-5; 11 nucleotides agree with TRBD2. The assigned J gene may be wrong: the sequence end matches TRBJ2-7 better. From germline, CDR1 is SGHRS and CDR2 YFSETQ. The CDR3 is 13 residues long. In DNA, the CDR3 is TGCGCCAGCGGAGGGACTAGCGGATACGAGCAGTACTTC. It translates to CASGGTSGYEQYF.

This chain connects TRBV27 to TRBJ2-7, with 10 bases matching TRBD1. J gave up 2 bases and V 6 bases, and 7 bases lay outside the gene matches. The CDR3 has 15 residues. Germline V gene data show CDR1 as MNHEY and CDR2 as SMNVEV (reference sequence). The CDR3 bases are TGTGCCAGCAGCGGGGACAGGGGACAAACCTACGAGCAGTACTTC. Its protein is CASSGDRGQTYEQYF.